This entry features one T cell receptor beta chain sequence. Single viable CD3+CD4+CD8-CD45RO+ cells were sorted as the memory CD4+ T cells. The sample belongs to a study of memory CD4+ T cells and cytomegalovirus serostatus. Repertoires were generated with immunoSEQ multiplex PCR, while TCRdb's copy carries only in-frame clones and drops some. The data hold under 75,000 clones, with over 70% observed a single time. V was clipped by 3 bases and J by 6 bases, with 14 bases between them. CDR3 length: 14 amino acids. CDR1 and CDR2 from the germline V gene are LNHDA and SQIVND (reference sequence). The source of this sequence is an adult in good health and CMV-seronegative. Some clones in this sample may be carry-over from other donors' samples. The chain uses TRBV19 and TRBJ1-1; D gene unclear. Material for sequencing was memory CD4+ T cells from blood. CDR3 DNA sequence: TGTGCCAGTAGTATCGGGCTTCGAGCCGCTGAAGCTTTCTTT. It encodes CASSIGLRAAEAFF.